The clone carrying this T cell receptor beta chain has just a few counts. Its cognate antigen is unknown. This entry is derived from a study of Graves' ophthalmopathy and Graves' hyperthyroidism. In the study overall: The stable label applied to hyperthyroidism with no ophthalmopathy within 18 months of follow-up.

From RNA, the CDR3 regions of TCR beta chains were amplified and sequenced. HTBI-primed RT-PCR formed the first round, and a multiplex PCR formed the second. TCRdb reprocessed the multiplex PCR reads via MiXCR and lists one record per CDR3 protein. The sample lists around 1,000,000 distinct CDR3 sequences, less than 45% occurring once. Study results and caveats: Stable hyperthyroidism and ophthalmopathy were told apart by a 13-signature model, which achieved around 90% sensitivity and more than 75% specificity.

Ages of hyperthyroidism patients ran from 18 to 65, and their diagnoses were new, under 2 months' duration. The CDR3 loop spans 15 amino acids. The J segment lost 8 bases and the V segment lost 11 bases, leaving 17 bases of the junction unmatched. Germline values: CDR1 LNHNV, CDR2 YYDKDF (reference sequence). Material: peripheral blood or thyroid tissue (not recorded which). The rearrangement links TRBV15 to TRBJ2-3; 9 nucleotides align to TRBD1. This receptor was taken from an adult man with Graves' hyperthyroidism. This CDR3 is CAVAQDRGPQGTQYF. The CDR3 DNA sequence: TGTGCCGTAGCCCAGGACAGGGGCCCTCAGGGTACGCAGTATTTT.